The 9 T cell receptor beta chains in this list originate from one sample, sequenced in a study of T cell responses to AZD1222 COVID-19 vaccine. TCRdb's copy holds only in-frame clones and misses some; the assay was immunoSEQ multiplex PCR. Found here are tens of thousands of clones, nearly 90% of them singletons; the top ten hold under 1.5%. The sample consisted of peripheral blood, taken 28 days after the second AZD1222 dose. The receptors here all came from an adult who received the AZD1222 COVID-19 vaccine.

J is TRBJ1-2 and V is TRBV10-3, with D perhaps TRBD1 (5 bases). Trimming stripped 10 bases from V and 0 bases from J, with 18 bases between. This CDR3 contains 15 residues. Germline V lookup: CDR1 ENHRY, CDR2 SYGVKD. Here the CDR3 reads CATGATDATNYGYTF. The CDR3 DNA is TGTGCCACTGGGGCGACAGACGCGACTAACTATGGCTACACCTTC.

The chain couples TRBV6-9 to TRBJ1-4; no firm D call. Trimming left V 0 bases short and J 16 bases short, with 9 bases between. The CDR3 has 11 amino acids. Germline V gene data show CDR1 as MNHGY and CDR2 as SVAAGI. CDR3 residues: CASSYSEKEFF. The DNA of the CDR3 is TGTGCCAGCAGTTATTCCGAAAAGGAGTTTTTT.

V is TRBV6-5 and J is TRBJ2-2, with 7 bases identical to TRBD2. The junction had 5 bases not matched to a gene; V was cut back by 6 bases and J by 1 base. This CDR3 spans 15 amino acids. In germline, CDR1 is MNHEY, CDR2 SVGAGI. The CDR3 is CASRGGLLNTGELFF. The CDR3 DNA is TGTGCCAGCAGGGGGGGACTATTGAACACCGGGGAGCTGTTTTTT.

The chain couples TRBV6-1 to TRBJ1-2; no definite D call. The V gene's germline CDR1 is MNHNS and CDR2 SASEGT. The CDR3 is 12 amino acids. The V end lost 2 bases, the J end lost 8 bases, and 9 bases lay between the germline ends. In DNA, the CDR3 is TGTGCCAGCAGTGAACAGCTGGGCGGCTACACCTTC. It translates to CASSEQLGGYTF.

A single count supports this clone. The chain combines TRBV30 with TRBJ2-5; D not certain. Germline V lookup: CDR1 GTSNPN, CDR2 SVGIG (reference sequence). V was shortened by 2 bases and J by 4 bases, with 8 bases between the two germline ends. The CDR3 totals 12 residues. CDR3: CAWSTSLETQYF. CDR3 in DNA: TGTGCCTGGAGTACTTCATTAGAGACCCAGTACTTC.

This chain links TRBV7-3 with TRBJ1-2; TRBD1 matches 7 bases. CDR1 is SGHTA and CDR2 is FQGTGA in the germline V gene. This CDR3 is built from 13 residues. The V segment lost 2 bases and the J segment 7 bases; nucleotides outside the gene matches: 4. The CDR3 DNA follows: TGTGCCAGCAGCTTAGGCGACAGGGTTGGCTACACCTTC. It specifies CASSLGDRVGYTF.

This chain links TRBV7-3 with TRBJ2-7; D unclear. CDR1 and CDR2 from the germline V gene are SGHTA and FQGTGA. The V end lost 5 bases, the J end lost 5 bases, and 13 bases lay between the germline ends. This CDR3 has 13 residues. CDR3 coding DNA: TGTGCCAGCAGCCAGGCGACGGGCCACGAGCAGTACTTC. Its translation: CASSQATGHEQYF.

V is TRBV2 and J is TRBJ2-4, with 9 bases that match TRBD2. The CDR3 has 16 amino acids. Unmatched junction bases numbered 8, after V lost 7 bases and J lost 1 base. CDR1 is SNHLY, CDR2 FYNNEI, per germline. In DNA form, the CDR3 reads TGTGCCAGCATGGCGGGGGGGGAAGGGGCCAAAAACATTCAGTACTTC. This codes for CASMAGGEGAKNIQYF.

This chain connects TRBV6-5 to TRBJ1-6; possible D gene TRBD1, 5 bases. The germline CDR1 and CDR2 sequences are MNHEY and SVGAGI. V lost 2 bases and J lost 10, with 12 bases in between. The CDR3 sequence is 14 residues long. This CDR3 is CASSYREGKSPLHF. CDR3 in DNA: TGTGCCAGCAGTTACCGAGAGGGGAAGTCACCCCTCCACTTT.